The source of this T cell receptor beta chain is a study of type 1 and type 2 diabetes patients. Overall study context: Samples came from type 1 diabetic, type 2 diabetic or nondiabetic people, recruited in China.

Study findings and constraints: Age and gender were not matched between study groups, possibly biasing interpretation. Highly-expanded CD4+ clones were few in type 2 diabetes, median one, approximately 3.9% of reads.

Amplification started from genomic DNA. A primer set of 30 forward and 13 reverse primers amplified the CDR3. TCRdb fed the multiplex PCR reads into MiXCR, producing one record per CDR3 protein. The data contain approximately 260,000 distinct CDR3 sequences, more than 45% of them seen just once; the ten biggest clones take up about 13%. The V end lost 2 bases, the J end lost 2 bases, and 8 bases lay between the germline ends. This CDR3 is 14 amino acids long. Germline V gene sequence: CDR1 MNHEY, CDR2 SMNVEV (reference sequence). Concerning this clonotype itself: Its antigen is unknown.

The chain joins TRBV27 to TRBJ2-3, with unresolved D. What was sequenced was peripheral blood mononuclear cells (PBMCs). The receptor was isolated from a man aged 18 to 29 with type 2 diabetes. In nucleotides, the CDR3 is TGTGCCAGCAGTTTACCCTCTTACACAGATACGCAGTATTTT. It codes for CASSLPSYTDTQYF.